This entry describes one T cell receptor (beta chain). Its antigen is currently unknown. PCR amplification relied on 60 Vbeta primers (plus 13 Jbeta primers). Sequencing used immunoSEQ multiplex PCR; TCRdb keeps in-frame clones, though not all of them. This listing includes tens of thousands of clones. Donors in the study were healthy people who gave bone marrow. The sample comes from a study of cytomegalovirus exposure and HLA in healthy donors. Broader study findings: Most CMV-associated TCR beta chains were later found to appear HLA-restricted. Later analysis identified a missense DCLRE1C variant that was linked to TCR beta V- and J-gene trimming.

V lost 4 bases, J lost 1 base, and 10 bases lay in between. Germline CDR1 reads MGHDK; CDR2 reads SYGVNS. CDR3 length: 14 residues. This TCR was sampled from a woman aged 18-35 years in good health and CMV-seronegative. The V call is TRBV25-1, the J call TRBJ1-1; D might be TRBD1 (6 bases). Sample: PBMCs. The CDR3 nucleotides are TGTGCCAGCAGTGGACTCAGGGGGAACACTGAAGCTTTCTTT. Amino acid sequence: CASSGLRGNTEAFF.